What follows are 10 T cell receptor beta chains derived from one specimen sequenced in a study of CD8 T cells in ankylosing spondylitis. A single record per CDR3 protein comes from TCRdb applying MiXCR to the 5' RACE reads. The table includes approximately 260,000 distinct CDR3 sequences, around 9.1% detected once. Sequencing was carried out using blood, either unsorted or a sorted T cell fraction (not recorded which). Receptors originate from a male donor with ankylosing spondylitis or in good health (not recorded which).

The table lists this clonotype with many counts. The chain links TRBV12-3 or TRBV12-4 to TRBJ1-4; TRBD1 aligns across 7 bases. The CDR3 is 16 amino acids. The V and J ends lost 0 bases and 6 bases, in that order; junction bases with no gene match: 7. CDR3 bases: TGTGCCAGCAGTTTAGCGAGACAGGGCCCTGATGAAAAACTGTTTTTT. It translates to CASSLARQGPDEKLFF.

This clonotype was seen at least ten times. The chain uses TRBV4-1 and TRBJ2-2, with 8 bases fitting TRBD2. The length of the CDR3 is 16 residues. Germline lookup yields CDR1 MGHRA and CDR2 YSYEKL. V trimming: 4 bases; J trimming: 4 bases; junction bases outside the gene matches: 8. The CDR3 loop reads CASSLPGGAVTGELFF. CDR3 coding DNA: TGCGCCAGCAGCCTTCCGGGGGGGGCCGTCACCGGGGAGCTGTTTTTT.

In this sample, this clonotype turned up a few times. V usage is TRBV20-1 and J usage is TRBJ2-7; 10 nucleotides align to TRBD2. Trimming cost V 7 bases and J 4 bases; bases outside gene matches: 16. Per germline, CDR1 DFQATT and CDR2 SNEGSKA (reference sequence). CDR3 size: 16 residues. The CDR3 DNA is TGCAGTGAGGAAAGGACTAGCGGACCCGTGGGTTACGAGCAGTACTTC. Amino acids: CSEERTSGPVGYEQYF.

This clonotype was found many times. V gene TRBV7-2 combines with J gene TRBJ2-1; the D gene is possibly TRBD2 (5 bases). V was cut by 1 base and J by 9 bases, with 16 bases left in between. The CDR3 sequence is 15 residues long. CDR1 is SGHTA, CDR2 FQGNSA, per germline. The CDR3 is CASSLGVRGRAEQFF. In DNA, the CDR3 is TGTGCCAGCAGCTTAGGGGTTCGGGGAAGAGCTGAGCAGTTCTTC.

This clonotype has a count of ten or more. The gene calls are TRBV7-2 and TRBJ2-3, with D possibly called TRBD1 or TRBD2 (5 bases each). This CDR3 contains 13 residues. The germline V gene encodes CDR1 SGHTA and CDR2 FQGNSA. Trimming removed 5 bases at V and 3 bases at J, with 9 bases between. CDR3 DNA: TGTGCCAGCAGCAGGGACGGAACAGATACGCAGTATTTT. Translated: CASSRDGTDTQYF.

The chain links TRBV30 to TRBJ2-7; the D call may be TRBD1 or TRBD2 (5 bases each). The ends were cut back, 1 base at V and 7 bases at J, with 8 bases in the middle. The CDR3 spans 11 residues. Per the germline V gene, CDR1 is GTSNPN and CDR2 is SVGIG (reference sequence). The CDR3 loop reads CAWSEGPEQYF. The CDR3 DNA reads TGTGCCTGGAGTGAGGGACCTGAGCAGTACTTC.

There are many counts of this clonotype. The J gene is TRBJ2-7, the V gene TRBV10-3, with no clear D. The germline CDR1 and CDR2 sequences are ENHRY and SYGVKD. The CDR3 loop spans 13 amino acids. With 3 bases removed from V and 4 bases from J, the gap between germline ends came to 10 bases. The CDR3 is CAISDRPGYEQYF. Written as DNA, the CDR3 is TGTGCCATCAGTGACCGCCCGGGTTACGAGCAGTACTTC.

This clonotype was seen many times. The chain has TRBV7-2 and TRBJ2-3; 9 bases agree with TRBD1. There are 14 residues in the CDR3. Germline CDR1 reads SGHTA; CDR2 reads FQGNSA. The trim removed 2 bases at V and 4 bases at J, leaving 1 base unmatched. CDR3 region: CASSLRTGADTQYF. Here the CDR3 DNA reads TGTGCCAGCAGCTTAAGGACAGGGGCAGATACGCAGTATTTT.

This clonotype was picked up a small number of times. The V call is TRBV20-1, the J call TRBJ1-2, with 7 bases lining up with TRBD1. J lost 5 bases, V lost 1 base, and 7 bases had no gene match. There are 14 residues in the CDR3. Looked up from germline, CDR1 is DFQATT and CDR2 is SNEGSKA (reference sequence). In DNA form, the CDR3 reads TGCAGTGCTAGAGCTTCAGGGGGACGATATGGCTACACCTTC. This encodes CSARASGGRYGYTF.

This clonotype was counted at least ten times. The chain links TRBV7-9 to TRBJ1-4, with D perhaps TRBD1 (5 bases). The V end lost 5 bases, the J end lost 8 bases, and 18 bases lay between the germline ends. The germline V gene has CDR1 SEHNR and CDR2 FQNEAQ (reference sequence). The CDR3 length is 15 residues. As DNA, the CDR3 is TGTGCCAGCAGCCCGGAGGGGCCTGGGTTGGAAAAACTGTTTTTT. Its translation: CASSPEGPGLEKLFF.